This TCR beta chain was observed in a study of blood T cells in healthy people across ages. V gave up 8 bases and J gave up 10 bases; unmatched junction bases: 10. The CDR3 consists of 11 residues. The germline gives CDR1 DFQATT, CDR2 SNEGSKA (reference sequence). This clonotype was observed a single time. Researchers collected approximately 9.9 milliliters of peripheral blood from every single donor. Primers used in a second PCR of roughly 6 to 11 cycles were a sample-barcoded 5' primer and a J-beta primer mix. Each of the cDNA molecules was tagged by a template-switch adaptor with 12 random nucleotides. Each single sample gave us at least 3 million CDR3-containing paired-end reads. Via MiXCR, TCRdb re-called the 5' RACE reads, giving one row per CDR3 protein. The sample has hundreds of thousands of distinct CDR3 sequences, approximately 30% seen once.

The clonotype comes from a woman of 80 years or more in good health. The sample was blood. The chain joins TRBV20-1 to TRBJ1-2, with 7 positions matching TRBD1. The DNA for the CDR3 is TGCAGTCCGATGACAGGGCTGGCCTACACCTTC. Translation gives CSPMTGLAYTF.